One sample yielded the 17 T cell receptor beta chains listed below, sequenced in a study of blood T cells in healthy people across ages. A second PCR of roughly 7 to 11 cycles used a sample-barcoded 5' primer and a J-beta primer mix. TCRdb re-called the 5' RACE reads through MiXCR, storing one row per CDR3 protein. The sample shows 250,000 to 300,000 distinct CDR3 sequences, around 27% of them seen only once. The sample consisted of blood. The origin of the receptors is a woman in her seventies in good health.

The J gene is TRBJ2-7, the V gene TRBV29-1; tentatively, D is TRBD1 (5 bases). The CDR3 contains 14 residues. Germline assignment: CDR1 SQVTM and CDR2 ANQGSEA. Trimming took off 5 bases at V and 0 bases at J, with 14 bases between the two ends. DNA of the CDR3: TGCAGCGTTCGATCAGGGATACTCTCCTACGAGCAGTACTTC. Its protein is CSVRSGILSYEQYF.

This clonotype was observed many times. The gene calls are TRBV20-1 and TRBJ2-5; 13 bases match TRBD2. The tail of the sequence fits TRBJ2-7 better, so the J call may be wrong. From germline, CDR1 is DFQATT and CDR2 SNEGSKA (reference sequence). The CDR3 is 14 residues long. The DNA of the CDR3 is TGCAGTGCTTCGAAGAGGACTAGCGGGGGCGAGCAGTACTTC. As protein: CSASKRTSGGEQYF.

The chain is built from TRBV20-1 and TRBJ2-7, with D perhaps TRBD1 or TRBD2 (5 bases each). V dropped 6 bases and J dropped 4 bases, with 13 bases sitting between them. In germline, CDR1 is DFQATT, CDR2 SNEGSKA (reference sequence). The CDR3 contains 12 residues. CDR3 sequence reads: CSARDGLYEQYF. In DNA, the CDR3 is TGCAGTGCGAGGGACGGTCTTTACGAGCAGTACTTC.

This clonotype was seen a handful of times. V usage is TRBV20-1 and J usage is TRBJ2-3; TRBD2 might be the D (6 bases). V was cut by 4 bases and J by 2 bases, with 16 bases left in between. CDR1 is DFQATT and CDR2 is SNEGSKA in the germline V gene (reference sequence). This CDR3 spans 15 amino acids. CDR3 nucleotide sequence: TGCAGTGCTATACGGGGGAGCGGTAACACAGATACGCAGTATTTT. Its protein product is CSAIRGSGNTDTQYF.

The V call is TRBV28, the J call TRBJ1-1; D is undetermined. The germline gives CDR1 MDHEN, CDR2 SYDVKM. The CDR3 consists of 14 residues. Trimming took off 3 bases at V and 1 base at J, with 9 bases between the two ends. This CDR3 reads CASSLPRENTEAFF. Here the CDR3 DNA reads TGTGCCAGCAGTTTGCCAAGGGAGAACACTGAAGCTTTCTTT. Together with reference TRBV28 and TRBJ1-1, the CDR3 gives the full variable domain: DVKVTQSSRYLVKRTGEKVFLECVQDMDHENMFWYRQDPGLGLRLIYFSYDVKMKEKGDIPEGYSVSREKKERFSLILESASTNQTSMYLCASSLPRENTEAFFGQGTRLTVV.

This clonotype has more than one count but fewer than ten. One end of the junction fails to match germline, which may point to a read error. V and J are TRBV7-9 and TRBJ2-1; TRBD2 matches at 9 bases. The CDR3 loop spans 15 amino acids. Per germline, CDR1 SEHNR and CDR2 FQNEAQ (reference sequence). CDR3 nucleotides: TGTGCCGGCAGCTACCCGGGACTAGCTCTGTGGGAGCAGTTCTTC. As protein: CAGSYPGLALWEQFF.

There are a few counts of this clonotype. The chain links TRBV20-1 to TRBJ2-4; tentative D call: TRBD1 (5 bases). CDR1 and CDR2 from the germline V gene are DFQATT and SNEGSKA (reference sequence). Trimming cost V 4 bases and J 4 bases, with 11 bases left between them. The CDR3 contains 13 residues. Written as DNA, the CDR3 is TGCAGTGCTAATGCAGGGTGGAAAAACATTCAGTACTTC. This codes for CSANAGWKNIQYF.

This clonotype came up a few times. The chain employs TRBV7-9 and TRBJ1-1; 8 bases are shared with TRBD1. Trimming removed 5 bases from V and 7 bases from J; junction bases left unmatched: 9. Germline V gene data show CDR1 as SEHNR and CDR2 as FQNEAQ (reference sequence). CDR3 length: 14 amino acids. DNA for the CDR3: TGTGCCAGCAGCACCCGGACAGGGATCATTGAAGCTTTCTTT. Translated: CASSTRTGIIEAFF.

This sequence joins TRBV12-3 or TRBV12-4 and TRBJ2-4; TRBD2 is a possible D gene (7 bases). The V and J ends lost 3 bases and 6 bases respectively, with 12 bases between them. CDR3 length equals 14 residues. CDR3 residues: CASSFGGLGNIQYF. DNA of the CDR3: TGTGCCAGCAGTTTCGGGGGGCTCGGAAACATTCAGTACTTC.

V and J are TRBV7-8 and TRBJ2-5, with TRBD2 matching over 8 bases. This CDR3 spans 17 amino acids. J was trimmed by 2 bases and V by 3 bases; bases with no gene match: 11. Per the germline V gene, CDR1 is SGHVS and CDR2 is FQNEAQ. CDR3 residues: CASSFEYSGRPQETQYF. In DNA, the CDR3 is TGTGCCAGCAGCTTCGAATACAGCGGGAGACCACAAGAGACCCAGTACTTC.

The chain employs TRBV5-1 and TRBJ2-3, with D possibly called TRBD1 or TRBD2 (7 bases each). V shed 5 bases and J shed 3 bases, with 16 bases lying between them. The CDR3 consists of 15 residues. Per germline, CDR1 SGHRS and CDR2 YFSETQ. CDR3 in DNA: TGCGCCAGCAGGGAGACAGGGCGGGGGACAGATACGCAGTATTTT. This encodes CASRETGRGTDTQYF.

This clonotype has a handful of counts. The chain has TRBV6-5 and TRBJ2-1, with 9 nucleotides matching TRBD2. The germline V gene encodes CDR1 MNHEY and CDR2 SVGAGI. This CDR3 contains 13 residues. The V segment lost 10 bases and the J segment 2 bases; nucleotides outside the gene matches: 3. CDR3 amino acids: CATAGGPYNEQFF. As DNA, the CDR3 is TGTGCCACCGCGGGAGGGCCCTACAATGAGCAGTTCTTC.

About this clonotype: At one end the junction does not follow the germline gene, possibly because of a read error. This chain links TRBV7-8 with TRBJ2-3, with 7 bases fitting TRBD2. CDR1 and CDR2 (germline): SGHVS, FQNEAQ. This CDR3 has 14 residues. The CDR3 sequence: CASSRLTSTDTRYF. CDR3 bases: TGTGCCAGCAGCCGACTGACTAGCACAGATACGCGGTATTTT.

This clonotype was seen many times. The chain has TRBV28 and TRBJ1-2, with D possibly being TRBD1 (5 bases). The CDR3 extends over 16 amino acids. CDR1 is MDHEN, CDR2 SYDVKM, per germline. V was cut by 7 bases and J by 0 bases, with 18 bases left in between. CDR3 region: CASTKQGVFSNYGYTF. DNA for the CDR3: TGTGCCAGCACCAAGCAGGGTGTCTTTTCTAACTATGGCTACACCTTC.

This clonotype came up many times. The chain couples TRBV5-1 to TRBJ2-6; 9 bases are a match to TRBD1. The V and J ends lost 4 bases and 1 base, in that order; junction bases with no gene match: 12. In germline, CDR1 is SGHRS, CDR2 YFSETQ. CDR3 length: 19 residues. CDR3 in DNA: TGCGCCAGCAGCCCTCGCCCTGGGACAGGGACTTCTGGGGCCAACGTCCTGACTTTC. It is translated as CASSPRPGTGTSGANVLTF. Filled out from reference TRBV5-1 and TRBJ2-6, the complete variable domain reads KAGVTQTPRYLIKTRGQQVTLSCSPISGHRSVSWYQQTPGQGLQFLFEYFSETQRNKGNFPGRFSGRQFSNSRSEMNVSTLELGDSALYLCASSPRPGTGTSGANVLTFGAGSRLTVL.

This clonotype was observed a few times. The chain has TRBV28 and TRBJ2-3, with D perhaps TRBD2 (6 bases). Per germline, CDR1 MDHEN and CDR2 SYDVKM. Trimming shortened V by 4 bases and J by 0 bases, and 14 bases separated the two germline ends. This CDR3 is 16 amino acids long. CDR3 coding DNA: TGTGCCAGCAGTTACCCCCCAGGGACTAGCACAGATACGCAGTATTTT. As protein: CASSYPPGTSTDTQYF.

In its sample, this clonotype was seen many times. V gene TRBV7-9 combines with J gene TRBJ2-1; 7 bases map to TRBD2. The V gene end was trimmed by 5 bases and the J gene end by 11 bases; junction bases not matched to a gene: 15. The CDR3 totals 15 residues. CDR1 and CDR2 (germline): SEHNR, FQNEAQ (reference sequence). CDR3 nucleotide sequence: TGTGCCAGCAGCCCCCACGGGACTACCTACAACAAGCAGTTCTTC. Translating gives CASSPHGTTYNKQFF.